This record looks at one T cell receptor (beta chain) sequence and its context. The clone's antigen remains unknown. It has no much larger one-base neighbor in the sample; base qualities were not kept. This specimen belongs to a study of blood T cell repertoires in COVID-19 (TCRdb year 2020). In terms of the full investigation: Samples from collaborators originated in the United States, Italy and Spain and spanned both the acute and convalescent phases of COVID-19. Where HLA class I and class II types were available, the types were taken from metadata supplied by the sample provider, not from assay-based typing. The samples were drawn from the first 160 participants of the ongoing ImmuneRACE study and from over 950 subjects provided by 6 global collaborators. The material from the prospective study consisted of cDNA or gDNA derived from T cells, B-cell-depleted T cells, or PBMCs. The repertoires were made available in a free public database intended to serve as a resource for research on the immune response to SARS-CoV-2. Deeply sampled blood TCRbeta repertoires from subjects exposed to, actively infected with, or recovered from COVID-19 were included in the dataset. A de-identified subject ID, COVID-19 status, age in years and sex were almost always included in the sample metadata. The full study reports these points: How much clinical and demographic metadata was included differed by source and by participant, and the metadata was provided uncurated.

Cut back by 2 bases and 3 bases, the V and J ends lie 13 bases apart. The CDR3 starts with the cysteine, ends with the phenylalanine, and has 15 residues. The sequence is cut down to CDR3 DNA, 45 bases in frame from base 1. In the germline V gene, CDR1 corresponds to MNHEY and CDR2 to SVGAGI. TCRbeta CDR3 regions were amplified from genomic DNA by means of the immunoSEQ Assay, a bias-controlled multiplex PCR. The authors' analysis ran thus. The number of nucleated cells in each sample was estimated by amplification of reference gene primers within the assay. Sequence reads were collapsed and filtered to measure the absolute abundance of every unique TCRbeta CDR3 rearrangement. For each sample, productive Simpson clonality was calculated by taking the square root of Simpson's diversity index across productive rearrangements. Here the immuneACCESS table is served through TCRdb, limited to in-frame sequences with V and J called. Missing clones are a known gap in these copies; in checked studies unresolved V genes cover under half, and the rest lacks a known reason. That table furnishes V, J and clone size, whereas the DNA furnished D and trimming. In this sample the table shows about 220,000 clones, 84% of which occur a single time. 5.1% of the sample belongs to the ten largest clones.

Samples from volunteer blood donors who had recovered from COVID-19 were contributed by a second Seattle source. Whole blood was collected in K2EDTA tubes by collaborating institutions according to the institutions' own protocols. For TCRbeta analysis, collaborators shipped samples as frozen whole blood, isolated PBMCs, or DNA extracted from either of those sample types. Recombination linked TRBV6-5 to TRBJ1-2, with no D gene named confidently. The sequenced material came from peripheral blood. This receptor was obtained from a woman aged 60 to 75 who had recovered from COVID-19. The CDR3 loop reads CASSYDPTQDYGYTF. The base sequence is TGTGCCAGCAGTTACGACCCAACCCAGGACTATGGCTACACCTTC.